Sequencing of this T cell receptor (beta chain) was carried out in a study of CD8 T cells in ankylosing spondylitis (dated by TCRdb to the late 2010s). Some background on the complete study: The study profiled T cell receptor beta repertoires in healthy donors and ankylosing spondylitis patients to find disease-linked TCR variants. The full study cohort was made up of approximately 27 ankylosing spondylitis patients and 108 healthy donors. Peripheral blood samples were taken, and synovial fluid was additionally collected from ankylosing spondylitis patients. What the study reported, not specific to this receptor: The disease-linked clones had a CD8+ phenotype and were found at relatively low frequencies in peripheral blood. Blood from ankylosing spondylitis patients appeared to be characterized by a TCR beta motif composed of about eight highly homologous amino acid variants. Some motif variants had previously been reported in the synovial fluid and blood of reactive arthritis patients, which suggests shared mechanisms of disease initiation. The disease-linked clones were reported as significantly enriched in matched synovial fluid samples from ankylosing spondylitis patients.

The listed sequencing device is Illumina HiSeq 2500. Quantitative 5'-RACE with molecular barcodes was used to prepare TCR beta libraries. In the paper's pipeline: A new computational method, built on a probabilistic model of VDJ rearrangement, was used to identify disease-linked TCR variants. TCRdb passed the public sequencing reads through fastp at Q25 and MiXCR, retaining productive beta sequences. Rows are unified per CDR3 protein, each entry keeping the most common DNA and genes. The V and J calls and clone size are TCRdb's, not the authors'. This sample holds about 36,000 distinct CDR3 sequences; around 10% were observed only once. Of the sample, 20% falls within the top ten clones. This clonotype has at least ten counts. Its antigen is unknown. Within one base of it there is no much larger clone, and no base qualities were kept. For each ankylosing spondylitis patient, the synovial fluid sample was matched to a blood sample from that same patient.

The CDR3 holds 14 amino acids from the cysteine to the phenylalanine. Only CDR3 DNA is held: 42 bases, read in frame from base 1. Ends trimmed: V by 4 bases, J by 4 bases; bases unmatched to a gene: 4. Per the germline V gene (reference sequence), MNHEY is the CDR1 and SMNVEV is the CDR2. This sequence was found in a male donor with ankylosing spondylitis. Sequencing was carried out using synovial fluid, either unsorted or a sorted T cell fraction (not recorded which). The chain is assembled from TRBV27 and TRBJ1-2, and 9 junction bases match TRBD1. The CDR3 protein sequence reads: CASSYGQGFYGYTF. The nucleotide sequence is given as TGTGCCAGCAGTTACGGACAGGGGTTCTATGGCTACACCTTC.